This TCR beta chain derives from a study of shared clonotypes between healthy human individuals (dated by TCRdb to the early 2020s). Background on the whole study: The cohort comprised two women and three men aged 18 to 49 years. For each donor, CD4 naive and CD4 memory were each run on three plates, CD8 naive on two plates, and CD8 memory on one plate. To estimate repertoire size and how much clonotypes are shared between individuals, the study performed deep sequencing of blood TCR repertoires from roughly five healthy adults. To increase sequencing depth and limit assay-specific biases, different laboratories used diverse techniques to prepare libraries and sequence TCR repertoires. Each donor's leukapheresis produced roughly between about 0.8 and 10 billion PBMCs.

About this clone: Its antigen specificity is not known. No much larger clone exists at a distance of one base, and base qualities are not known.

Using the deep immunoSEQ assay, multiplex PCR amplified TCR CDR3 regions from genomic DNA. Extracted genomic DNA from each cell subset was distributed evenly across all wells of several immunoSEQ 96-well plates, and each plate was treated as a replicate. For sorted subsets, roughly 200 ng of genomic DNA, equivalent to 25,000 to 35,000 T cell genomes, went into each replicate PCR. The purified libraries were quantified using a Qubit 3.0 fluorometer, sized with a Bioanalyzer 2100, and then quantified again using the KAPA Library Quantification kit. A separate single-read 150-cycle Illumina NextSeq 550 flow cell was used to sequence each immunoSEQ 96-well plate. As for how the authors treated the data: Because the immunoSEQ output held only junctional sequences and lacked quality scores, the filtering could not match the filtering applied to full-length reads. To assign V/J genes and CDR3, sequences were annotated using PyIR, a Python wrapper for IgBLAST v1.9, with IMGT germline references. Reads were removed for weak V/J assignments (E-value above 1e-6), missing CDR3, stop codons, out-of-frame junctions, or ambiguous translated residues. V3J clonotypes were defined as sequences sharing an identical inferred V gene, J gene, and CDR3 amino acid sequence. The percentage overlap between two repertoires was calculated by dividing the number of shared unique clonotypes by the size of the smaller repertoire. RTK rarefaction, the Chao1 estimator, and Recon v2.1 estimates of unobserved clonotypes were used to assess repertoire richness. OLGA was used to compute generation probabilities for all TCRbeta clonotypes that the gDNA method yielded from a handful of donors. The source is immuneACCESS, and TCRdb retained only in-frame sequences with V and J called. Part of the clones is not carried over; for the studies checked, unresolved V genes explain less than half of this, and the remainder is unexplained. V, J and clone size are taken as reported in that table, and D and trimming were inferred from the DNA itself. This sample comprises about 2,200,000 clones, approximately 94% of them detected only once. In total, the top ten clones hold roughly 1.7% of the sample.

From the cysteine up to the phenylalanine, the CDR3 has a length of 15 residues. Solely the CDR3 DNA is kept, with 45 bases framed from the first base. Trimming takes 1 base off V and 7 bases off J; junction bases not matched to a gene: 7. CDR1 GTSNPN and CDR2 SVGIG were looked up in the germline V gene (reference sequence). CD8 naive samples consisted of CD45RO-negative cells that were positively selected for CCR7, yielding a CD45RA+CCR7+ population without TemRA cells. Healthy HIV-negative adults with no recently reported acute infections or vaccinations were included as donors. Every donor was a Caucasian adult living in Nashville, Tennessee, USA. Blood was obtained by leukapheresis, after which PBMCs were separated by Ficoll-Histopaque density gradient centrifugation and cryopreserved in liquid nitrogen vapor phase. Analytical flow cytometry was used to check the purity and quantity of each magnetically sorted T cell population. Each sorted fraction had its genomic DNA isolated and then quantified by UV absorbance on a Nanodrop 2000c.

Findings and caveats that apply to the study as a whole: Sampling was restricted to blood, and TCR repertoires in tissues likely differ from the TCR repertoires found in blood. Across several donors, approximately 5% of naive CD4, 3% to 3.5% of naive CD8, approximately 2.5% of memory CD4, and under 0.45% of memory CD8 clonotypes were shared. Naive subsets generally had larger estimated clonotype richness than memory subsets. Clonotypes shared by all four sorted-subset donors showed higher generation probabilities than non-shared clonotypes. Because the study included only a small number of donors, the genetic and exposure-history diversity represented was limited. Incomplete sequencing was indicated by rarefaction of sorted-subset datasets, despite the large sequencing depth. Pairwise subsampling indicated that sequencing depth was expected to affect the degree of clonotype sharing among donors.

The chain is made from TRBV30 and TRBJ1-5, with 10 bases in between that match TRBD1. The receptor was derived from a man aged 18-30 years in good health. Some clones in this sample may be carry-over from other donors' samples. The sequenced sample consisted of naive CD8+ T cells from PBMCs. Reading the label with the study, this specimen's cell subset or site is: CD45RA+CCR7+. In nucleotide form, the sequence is TGTGCCTGGAGTGCCTCCGGGACAGGGGCCCAGCCCCAGCATTTT. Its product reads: CAWSASGTGAQPQHF.